The T cell receptor beta chain under discussion was sequenced for a study of blood T cell repertoires in COVID-19 (dated by TCRdb to 2019 to 2021). About the study as a whole: Samples from collaborators originated in the United States, Italy and Spain and spanned both the acute and convalescent phases of COVID-19. The material from the prospective study consisted of cDNA or gDNA derived from T cells, B-cell-depleted T cells, or PBMCs. Deeply sampled blood TCRbeta repertoires from subjects exposed to, actively infected with, or recovered from COVID-19 were included in the dataset. The repertoires were released in a freely available public database meant as a resource for research on the immune response to SARS-CoV-2. The samples were drawn from two sources: the first 160 participants of the ongoing ImmuneRACE study, and 1,254 subjects contributed by 6 global collaborators. A de-identified subject ID, COVID-19 status, age in years and sex were almost always included in the sample metadata. HLA class I and class II types, where available, came from metadata supplied by the sample provider rather than from assay-based typing.

What the research found in general, with its limitations: How much clinical and demographic metadata was included differed by source and by participant, and the metadata was provided uncurated.

The CDR3 runs 15 amino acids, cysteine and phenylalanine included. The sequence is cut down to CDR3 DNA, 45 bases in frame from base 1. CDR1 KGHDR and CDR2 SFDVKD were looked up in the germline V gene. V is clipped by 2 bases and J by 3 bases, and the sequence between their germline boundaries is 12 bases long. The immunoSEQ Assay, a bias-controlled multiplex PCR, was used to amplify TCRbeta CDR3 regions from genomic DNA. From the authors' description of their analysis: Nucleated cell counts per sample were estimated from amplification of reference gene primers within the assay. To quantify the absolute abundance of each unique TCRbeta CDR3 rearrangement, sequence reads were collapsed and filtered. For each sample, productive Simpson clonality was calculated as the square root of Simpson's diversity index across productive rearrangements. The table comes from immuneACCESS by way of TCRdb, which keeps in-frame sequences with V and J called. Part of the clones is missing from these tables; in studies checked, under half for an unresolved V gene and the rest for unknown reasons. The V and J calls and clone size come from that table; D and trimming were worked out from the DNA. Present in this sample are tens of thousands of clones, roughly four fifths of which were seen just once. The ten largest make up 20% to 25% of the sample.

Collaborating institutions collected whole blood in K2EDTA tubes following their own protocols. For TCRbeta analysis, collaborators shipped samples in one of three forms: frozen whole blood, isolated PBMCs, or DNA extracted from either of those sample types. To note about this clone: Its antigen is not yet known. Base qualities were left out, and no much larger clone turns up one base away.

The V gene is TRBV24-1 and the J gene is TRBJ1-2, with TRBD1 perhaps the D gene, on 6 matching bases. Sequencing was performed on peripheral blood. The receptor's source is a human donor in a cohort sampled during active COVID-19. Read as DNA, the sequence is TGTGCCACCAGTGATTCCCGGACAGCCTACTATGGCTACACCTTC. Its protein product is CATSDSRTAYYGYTF.